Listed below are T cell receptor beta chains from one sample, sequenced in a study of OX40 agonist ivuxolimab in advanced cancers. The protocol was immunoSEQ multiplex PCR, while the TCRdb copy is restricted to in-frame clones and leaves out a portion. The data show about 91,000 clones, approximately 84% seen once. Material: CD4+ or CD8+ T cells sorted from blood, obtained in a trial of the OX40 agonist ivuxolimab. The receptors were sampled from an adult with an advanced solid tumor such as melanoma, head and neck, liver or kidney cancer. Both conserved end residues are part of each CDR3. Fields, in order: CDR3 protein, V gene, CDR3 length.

CASSPDRGLYGYTF	TRBV7-2	14
CASSPDLGQLYEQYF	TRBV5-4	15
CASSSRTGGNSF	TRBV5-6	12
CASSGGQDNEKLFF	TRBV5-1	14
CASSPRKEIGYEQYF	TRBV11-2	15
CASTLPGTGGRETQYF	TRBV11-3	16
CASSVRLTTRNSGGPEDTQYF	TRBV9	21
CASSPTSGSKFF	TRBV4-1	12
CASRVQGPSNEQFF	TRBV5-1	14
CATSRDAGTAAYEQYF	TRBV15	16
CASSLVGGGGANVLTF	TRBV5-1	16
CAWSVLGTYGYTF	TRBV30	13
CASSPQTSDYEQYF	TRBV18	14
CASSQAKTSPWPGELFF	TRBV23-1	17
CASSLASGSDDNEQFF	TRBV5-4	16
CATTGLAEAKNIQYF	TRBV19	15
CASSLVGLSYEQYF	TRBV5-8	14
CSARTSDTQYF	TRBV20-1	11
CASSASGTPYGYTF	TRBV4-1	14
CASRPLQGRYEQYF	TRBV2	14
CASSWRGGAWSQHF	TRBV27	14
CASSQDPQRTYEQYF	TRBV4-2	15
CSAPDQETQYF	TRBV20-1	11
CAWSVRTLAPYEQYF	TRBV30	15
CASRRILAGESEQYF	TRBV6-5	15
CASSLRDSYNEQFF	TRBV11-3	14
CASSLGLPGTGQETQYF	TRBV7-7	17
CAWRRTTENTEAFF	TRBV30	14
CASSIDLLRNEQFF	TRBV19	14
CASSTGTSGSKEQFF	TRBV5-1	15
CASSFRQSYGYTF	TRBV7-2	13